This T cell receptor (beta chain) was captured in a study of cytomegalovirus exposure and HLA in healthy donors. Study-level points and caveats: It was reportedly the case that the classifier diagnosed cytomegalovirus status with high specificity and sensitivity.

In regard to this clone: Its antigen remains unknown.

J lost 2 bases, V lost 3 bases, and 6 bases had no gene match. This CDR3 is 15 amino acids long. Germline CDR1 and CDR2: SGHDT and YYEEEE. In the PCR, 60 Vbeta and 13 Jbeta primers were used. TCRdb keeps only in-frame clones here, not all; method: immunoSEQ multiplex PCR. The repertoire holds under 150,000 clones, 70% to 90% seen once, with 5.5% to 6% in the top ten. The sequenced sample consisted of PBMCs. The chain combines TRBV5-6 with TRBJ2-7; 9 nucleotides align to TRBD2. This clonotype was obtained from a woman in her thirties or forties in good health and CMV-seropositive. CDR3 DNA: TGTGCCAGCAGCTCCGTGACTAGCGGCACCTACGAGCAGTACTTC. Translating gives CASSSVTSGTYEQYF.